This T cell receptor (beta chain) was recovered during a study of primary melanoma T cells and metastatic recurrence. Study details: These T2 to T4 primary melanomas had thickness greater than 1 mm. Study-wide points: Melanomas with T-cell fraction above 20% appeared to have better outcomes. Independent of thickness, ulceration, mitotic rate and age, T-cell fraction reportedly predicted outcome.

Primary melanoma in these patients was surgically resected but could recur metastatically. The table came from immunoSEQ multiplex PCR; TCRdb's copy has only in-frame clones and leaves some out. The sample lists 750 to 850 clones; roughly 76% were seen once. This CDR3 region has 14 residues. Trimming took 10 bases from V and 13 from J; bases not matched to a gene: 16. The germline V gene has CDR1 MNHGY and CDR2 SAAAGT. Of note for this clone: Its antigen is not identified.

The origin of this receptor is a human donor with melanoma. The chain joins TRBV6-8 to TRBJ1-6; 7 bases fit TRBD1. The sample was melanoma tumor tissue. CDR3 region: CATRPRDRASPLHF. CDR3 DNA sequence: TGTGCCACCCGCCCACGAGACAGGGCTTCGCCCCTCCACTTT.